The clone carrying this T cell receptor beta chain was picked up one time. This specimen comes from a study of T cell changes during pregnancy in multiple sclerosis. V was shortened by 0 bases and J by 3 bases, with 16 bases between the two germline ends. This CDR3 region has 17 residues. The V gene's germline CDR1 is SGHRS and CDR2 YFSETQ. TCRdb keeps only in-frame clones here, not all; method: immunoSEQ multiplex PCR. The data contain approximately 35,000 clones, under 95% of them singletons. This chain links TRBV5-1 with TRBJ2-1; the D gene is possibly TRBD1 (6 bases). The sequencing here drew on CD4+ T cells from peripheral blood mononuclear cells, taken in the second trimester of pregnancy. The sequence came from a female donor in good health, enrolled as a control in a pregnancy study. The CDR3 nucleotides read TGCGCCAGCAGCTTGGCCGCGACAGGCCCACTCTACAATGAGCAGTTCTTC. Protein product: CASSLAATGPLYNEQFF.